The rows below give T cell receptor beta chains drawn from one sample of a study of control samples from healthy donors and cancer patients. Using immunoSEQ multiplex PCR, the repertoire was profiled, and TCRdb retains in-frame clones only, with some absent. The sample yields 140,000 or so clones, more than 85% seen once. The sample taken for sequencing was blood. These receptors were taken from a man younger than 40 in good health. The CDR3 runs from the conserved cysteine through the conserved F or W. The D gene is left open where the match is weak. Clone size is stated in some rows and not others, as once, few, many or a class when expanded.

clone size	V gene	J gene	D gene	CDR3 protein	CDR3 DNA
-	TRBV7-9	TRBJ2-2	TRBD2	CASSQRWGTTSGELFF	TGTGCCAGCAGCCAGCGGTGGGGGACTACATCCGGGGAGCTGTTTTTT
-	TRBV6-5	TRBJ1-2	TRBD1	CASSYLRTGAHGYTF	TGTGCCAGCAGTTACCTAAGGACAGGGGCGCATGGCTACACCTTC
-	TRBV10-2	TRBJ1-6	TRBD1	CASRESTGAGNSPLHF	TGCGCCAGCAGAGAATCCACAGGGGCGGGGAATTCACCCCTCCACTTT
few	TRBV3-1/TRBV3-2	TRBJ1-3	-	CASSQAGHGNTIYF	TGTGCCAGCAGCCAAGCGGGGCACGGAAACACCATATATTTT
-	TRBV27	TRBJ2-3	TRBD1	CASSLSATPGQVTDTQYF	TGTGCCAGCAGTTTATCCGCGACCCCGGGACAGGTCACAGATACGCAGTATTTT
-	TRBV5-6	TRBJ1-4	-	CASSYRQTTNEKLFF	TGTGCCAGCAGCTACCGACAGACAACTAATGAAAAACTGTTTTTT
-	TRBV6-6	TRBJ1-6	TRBD1	CASTLQGAGNSPLHF	TGTGCCAGCACCTTACAGGGGGCAGGCAATTCACCCCTCCACTTT
-	TRBV27	TRBJ2-1	TRBD2	CASSSGLVVHEQFF	TGTGCCAGCAGCAGCGGACTAGTTGTCCATGAGCAGTTCTTC
once	TRBV2	TRBJ1-5	TRBD1	CASSEGTGGNQPQHF	TGTGCCAGCAGTGAAGGGACAGGGGGCAATCAGCCCCAGCATTTT
-	TRBV24-1	TRBJ1-2	-	CATSDAKTEHADGYTF	TGTGCCACCAGTGATGCTAAGACAGAGCACGCTGACGGCTACACCTTC
-	TRBV27	TRBJ2-7	TRBD1	CASSLLSYSGTGVGEQYF	TGTGCCAGCAGTTTATTGTCCTACTCCGGGACAGGGGTGGGCGAGCAGTACTTC
-	TRBV7-2	TRBJ2-3	TRBD2	CASSKLAGGPDTQYF	TGTGCCAGCAGCAAACTAGCGGGGGGCCCCGATACGCAGTATTTT
-	TRBV5-5	TRBJ1-1	-	CASSLGSAEAFF	TGTGCCAGCAGCTTGGGATCAGCTGAAGCTTTCTTT
-	TRBV7-9	TRBJ1-5	-	CASSSTISNQPQHF	TGTGCCAGCAGCTCGACTATTAGCAATCAGCCCCAGCATTTT
-	TRBV7-2	TRBJ1-5	-	CASSFFTGKYSNQPQHF	TGTGCCAGCAGCTTTTTTACAGGGAAATATAGCAATCAGCCCCAGCATTTT
-	TRBV5-1	TRBJ1-1	-	CASSPRGARMNTEAFF	TGCGCCAGCAGCCCCCGGGGGGCCCGAATGAACACTGAAGCTTTCTTT
once	TRBV10-2	TRBJ2-7	TRBD2	CASRIGGASYEQYF	TGCGCCAGCAGAATCGGGGGGGCCTCCTACGAGCAGTACTTC
-	TRBV19	TRBJ1-1	-	CASKPTVMNTEAFF	TGTGCCAGTAAACCGACGGTGATGAACACTGAAGCTTTCTTT
few	TRBV12-3/TRBV12-4	TRBJ1-5	TRBD1	CASSRQGYVPQHF	TGTGCCAGCAGCCGACAGGGTTATGTTCCCCAGCATTTT
-	TRBV28	TRBJ1-5	-	CASSLGGHSNQPQHF	TGTGCCAGCAGTTTGGGAGGGCATAGCAATCAGCCCCAGCATTTT
-	TRBV3-1/TRBV3-2	TRBJ1-2	TRBD1	CASSPMDRVHGYTF	TGTGCCAGCAGCCCCATGGACAGGGTACATGGCTACACCTTC
once	TRBV28	TRBJ1-4	-	CASRYRNPLEKLFF	TGTGCCAGCAGATACAGAAATCCGCTTGAAAAACTGTTTTTT
-	TRBV5-1	TRBJ2-2	-	CASSPGDTNTGELFF	TGCGCCAGCAGCCCGGGGGACACGAACACCGGGGAGCTGTTTTTT
-	TRBV19	TRBJ1-1	-	CASSILNTEAFF	TGTGCCAGTAGTATCCTGAACACTGAAGCTTTCTTT
few	TRBV12-3/TRBV12-4	TRBJ1-6	-	CASRRGWNSPLHF	TGTGCCAGCAGGCGAGGTTGGAATTCACCCCTCCACTTT
-	TRBV5-6	TRBJ2-3	-	CASSPIGGDTDTQYF	TGTGCCAGCAGCCCGATCGGGGGTGACACAGATACGCAGTATTTT
-	TRBV7-2	TRBJ1-6	-	CASSTKTGSGSPLHF	TGTGCCAGCAGCACCAAGACAGGCTCGGGGTCACCCCTCCACTTT
-	TRBV7-3	TRBJ2-1	-	CASSLTGNEQFF	TGTGCCAGCAGCTTAACTGGCAATGAGCAGTTCTTC
-	TRBV30	TRBJ1-5	-	CAWSVRTRNQPQHF	TGTGCCTGGAGTGTACGTACCCGTAATCAGCCCCAGCATTTT
-	TRBV28	TRBJ2-1	-	CASNPLQQTGEQFF	TGTGCCAGCAATCCCCTCCAACAGACCGGGGAGCAGTTCTTC
-	TRBV6-5	TRBJ2-3	-	CASSSQRIQGTDTQYF	TGTGCCAGCAGTTCTCAGCGGATTCAGGGTACAGATACGCAGTATTTT
-	TRBV9	TRBJ1-2	TRBD1	CASSVSGTGGGYGYTF	TGTGCCAGCAGCGTATCGGGGACAGGGGGCGGCTATGGCTACACCTTC